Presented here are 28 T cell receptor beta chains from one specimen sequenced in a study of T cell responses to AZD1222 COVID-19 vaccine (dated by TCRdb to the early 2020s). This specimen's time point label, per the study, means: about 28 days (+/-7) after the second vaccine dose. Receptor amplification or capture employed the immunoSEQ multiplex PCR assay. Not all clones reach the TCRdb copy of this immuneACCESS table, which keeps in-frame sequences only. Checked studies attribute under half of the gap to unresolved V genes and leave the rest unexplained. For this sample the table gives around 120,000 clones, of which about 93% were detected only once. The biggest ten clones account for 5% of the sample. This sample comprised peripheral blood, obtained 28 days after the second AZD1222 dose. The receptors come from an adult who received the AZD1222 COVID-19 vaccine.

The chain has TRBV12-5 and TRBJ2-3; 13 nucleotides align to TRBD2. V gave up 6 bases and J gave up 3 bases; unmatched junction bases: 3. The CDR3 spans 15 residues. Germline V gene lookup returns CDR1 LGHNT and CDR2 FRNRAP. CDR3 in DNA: TGTGCTAGTGGAGCGACTAGCGGGAGGACAGATACGCAGTATTTT. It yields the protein CASGATSGRTDTQYF.

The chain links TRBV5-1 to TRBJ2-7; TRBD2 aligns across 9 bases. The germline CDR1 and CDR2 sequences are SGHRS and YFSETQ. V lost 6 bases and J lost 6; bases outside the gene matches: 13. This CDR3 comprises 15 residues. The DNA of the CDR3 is TGCGCCAGCAACCTGGCCCGGACTAGCGACGGCGAGCAGTACTTC. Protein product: CASNLARTSDGEQYF. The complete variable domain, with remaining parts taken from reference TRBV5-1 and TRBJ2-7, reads KAGVTQTPRYLIKTRGQQVTLSCSPISGHRSVSWYQQTPGQGLQFLFEYFSETQRNKGNFPGRFSGRQFSNSRSEMNVSTLELGDSALYLCASNLARTSDGEQYFGPGTRLTVT.

The CDR3, as DNA: TGTGCCAGCAGCTCAACGGCTGGACGGATTAATGATGGGCTGTTTTTT. It yields the protein CASSSTAGRINDGLFF. The chain has TRBV7-6 and TRBJ1-4, with D uncertain. V lost 4 bases, J lost 14 bases, and 26 bases lay in between. The CDR3 covers 16 residues. CDR1 SGHVS and CDR2 FNYEAQ come from the germline V gene.

As DNA, the CDR3 is TGTGCCAGCAGCTCCGGGACTAGCGGCTACAATGAGCAGTTCTTC. Translated, it gives CASSSGTSGYNEQFF. The chain uses TRBV3-1 (or the pseudogene TRBV3-2) and TRBJ2-1, with TRBD2 matching over 11 bases. Per the germline V gene, CDR1 is LGHDT and CDR2 is YNNKEL (reference sequence). Unmatched junction bases numbered 3, after V lost 5 bases and J lost 3 bases. The CDR3 is 15 residues long.

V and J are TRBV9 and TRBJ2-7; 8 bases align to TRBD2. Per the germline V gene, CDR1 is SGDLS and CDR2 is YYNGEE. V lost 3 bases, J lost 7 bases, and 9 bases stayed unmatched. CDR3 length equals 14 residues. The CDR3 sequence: CASSGVAGPGEQYF. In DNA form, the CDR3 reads TGTGCCAGCAGCGGTGTAGCGGGGCCGGGGGAGCAGTACTTC. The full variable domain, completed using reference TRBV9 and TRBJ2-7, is DSGVTQTPKHLITATGQRVTLRCSPRSGDLSVYWYQQSLDQGLQFLIQYYNGEERAKGNILERFSAQQFPDLHSELNLSSLELGDSALYFCASSGVAGPGEQYFGPGTRLTVT.

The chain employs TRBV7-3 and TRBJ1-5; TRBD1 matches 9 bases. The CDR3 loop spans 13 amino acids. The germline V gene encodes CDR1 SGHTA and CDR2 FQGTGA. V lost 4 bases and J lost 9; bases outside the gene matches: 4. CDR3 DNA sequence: TGTGCCAGCAGCTCGACAGGGGGTGGGCCCCAGCATTTT. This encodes CASSSTGGGPQHF.

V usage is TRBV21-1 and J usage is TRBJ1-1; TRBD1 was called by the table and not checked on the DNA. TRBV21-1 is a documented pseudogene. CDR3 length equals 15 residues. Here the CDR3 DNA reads TGTGCCAGCAGCAAGCCAGGAAGTTCGAACACTGAAGCTTTCTTT. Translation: CASSKPGSSNTEAFF.

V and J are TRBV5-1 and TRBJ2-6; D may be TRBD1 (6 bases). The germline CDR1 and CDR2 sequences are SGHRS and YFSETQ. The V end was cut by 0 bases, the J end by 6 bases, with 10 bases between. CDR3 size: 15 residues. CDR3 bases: TGCGCCAGCAGCTTGGCCAGGGGAGCGGCCAACGTCCTGACTTTC. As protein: CASSLARGAANVLTF.

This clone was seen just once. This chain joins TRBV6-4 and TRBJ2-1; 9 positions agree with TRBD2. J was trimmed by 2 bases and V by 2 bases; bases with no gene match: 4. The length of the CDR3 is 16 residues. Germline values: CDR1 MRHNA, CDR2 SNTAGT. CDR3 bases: TGTGCCAGCAGTGACACAGCGGGGGGACCCTACAATGAGCAGTTCTTC. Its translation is CASSDTAGGPYNEQFF.

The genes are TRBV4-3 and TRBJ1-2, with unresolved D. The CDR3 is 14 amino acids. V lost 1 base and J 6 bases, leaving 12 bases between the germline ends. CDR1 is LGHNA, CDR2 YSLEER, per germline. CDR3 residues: CASSQVGTAHGYTF. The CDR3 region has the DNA TGCGCCAGCAGCCAAGTAGGCACAGCCCATGGCTACACCTTC.

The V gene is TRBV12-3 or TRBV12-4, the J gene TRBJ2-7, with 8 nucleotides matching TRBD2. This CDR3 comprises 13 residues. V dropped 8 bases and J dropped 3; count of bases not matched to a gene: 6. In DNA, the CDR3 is TGTGCCAGCGGGCTTAGCGGGAACTACGAGCAGTACTTC. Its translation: CASGLSGNYEQYF.

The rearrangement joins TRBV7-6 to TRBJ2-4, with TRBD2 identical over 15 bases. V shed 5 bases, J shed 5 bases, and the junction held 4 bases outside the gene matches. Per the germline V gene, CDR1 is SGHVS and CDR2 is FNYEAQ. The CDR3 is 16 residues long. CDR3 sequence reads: CASSRWTSGGENIQYF. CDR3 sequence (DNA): TGTGCCAGCAGCCGATGGACTAGCGGGGGGGAAAACATTCAGTACTTC.

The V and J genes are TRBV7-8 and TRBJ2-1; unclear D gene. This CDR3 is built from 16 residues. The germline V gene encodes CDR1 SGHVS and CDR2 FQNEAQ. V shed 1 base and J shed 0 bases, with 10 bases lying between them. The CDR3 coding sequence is TGTGCCAGCAGCTTAGTGGGCAGCTACTCCTACAATGAGCAGTTCTTC. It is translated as CASSLVGSYSYNEQFF.

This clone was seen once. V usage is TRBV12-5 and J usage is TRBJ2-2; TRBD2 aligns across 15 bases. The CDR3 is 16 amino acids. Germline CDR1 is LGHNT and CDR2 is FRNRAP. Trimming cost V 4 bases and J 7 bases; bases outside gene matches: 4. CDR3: CASGYGLAGGNGELFF. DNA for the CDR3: TGTGCTAGTGGTTACGGACTAGCGGGAGGGAACGGGGAGCTGTTTTTT.

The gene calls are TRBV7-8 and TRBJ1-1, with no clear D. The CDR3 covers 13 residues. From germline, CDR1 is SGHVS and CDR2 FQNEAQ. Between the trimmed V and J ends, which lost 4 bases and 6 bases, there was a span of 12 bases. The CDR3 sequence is CASSSPDPSEAFF. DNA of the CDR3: TGTGCCAGCAGCTCCCCCGACCCCTCTGAAGCTTTCTTT.

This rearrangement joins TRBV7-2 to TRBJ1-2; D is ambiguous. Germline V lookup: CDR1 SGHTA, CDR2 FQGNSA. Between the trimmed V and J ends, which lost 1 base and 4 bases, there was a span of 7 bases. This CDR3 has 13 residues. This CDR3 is CASSLDGVYGYTF. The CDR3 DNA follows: TGTGCCAGCAGCTTAGACGGGGTCTATGGCTACACCTTC.

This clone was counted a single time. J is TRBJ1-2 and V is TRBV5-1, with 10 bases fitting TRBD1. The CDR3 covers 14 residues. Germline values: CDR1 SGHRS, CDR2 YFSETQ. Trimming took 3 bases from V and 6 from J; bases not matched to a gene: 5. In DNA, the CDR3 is TGCGCCAGCAGCTATAAGACAGGGGGCGATGGCTACACCTTC. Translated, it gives CASSYKTGGDGYTF.

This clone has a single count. In DNA, the CDR3 is TGTGCCGGACTTAGCGGGGGGTCCAAGCAGTACTTC. Translating gives CAGLSGGSKQYF. This chain joins TRBV30 and TRBJ2-7, with TRBD2 matching over 10 bases. The CDR3 totals 12 residues. In germline, CDR1 is GTSNPN, CDR2 SVGIG (reference sequence). V trimming: 8 bases; J trimming: 8 bases; junction bases outside the gene matches: 9.

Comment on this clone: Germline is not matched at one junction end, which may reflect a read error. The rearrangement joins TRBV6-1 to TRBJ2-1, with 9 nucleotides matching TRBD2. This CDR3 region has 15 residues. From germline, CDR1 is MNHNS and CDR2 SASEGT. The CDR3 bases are TGTGCCAGCACTGAAGCGGGAGGAACCTACAATGAGCAGTTCTTC. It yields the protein CASTEAGGTYNEQFF.

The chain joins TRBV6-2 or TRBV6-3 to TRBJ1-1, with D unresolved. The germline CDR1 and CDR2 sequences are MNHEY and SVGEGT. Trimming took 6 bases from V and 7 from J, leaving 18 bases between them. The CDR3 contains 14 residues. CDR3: CASSQMPNSDEAFF. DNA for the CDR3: TGTGCCAGCAGCCAAATGCCAAACTCGGATGAAGCTTTCTTT.

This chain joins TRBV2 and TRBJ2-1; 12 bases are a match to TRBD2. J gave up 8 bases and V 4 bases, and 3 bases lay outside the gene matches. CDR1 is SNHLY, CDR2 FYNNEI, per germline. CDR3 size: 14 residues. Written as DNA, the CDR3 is TGTGCCAGCAGTGGGACTAGCGGGACACATGAGCAGTTCTTC. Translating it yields CASSGTSGTHEQFF.

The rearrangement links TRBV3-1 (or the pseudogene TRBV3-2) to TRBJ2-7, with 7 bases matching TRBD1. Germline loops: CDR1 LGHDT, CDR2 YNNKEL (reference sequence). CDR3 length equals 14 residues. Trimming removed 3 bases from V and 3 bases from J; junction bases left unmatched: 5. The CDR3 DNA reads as TGTGCCAGCAGCCAGGGACAGACAGGCTACGAGCAGTACTTC. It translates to CASSQGQTGYEQYF.

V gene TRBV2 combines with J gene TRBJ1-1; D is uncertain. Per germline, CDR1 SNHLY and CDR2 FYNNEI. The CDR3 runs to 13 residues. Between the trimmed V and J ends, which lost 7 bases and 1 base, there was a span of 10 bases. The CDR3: CASNPRTNTEAFF. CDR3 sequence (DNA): TGTGCCAGCAACCCACGCACGAACACTGAAGCTTTCTTT.

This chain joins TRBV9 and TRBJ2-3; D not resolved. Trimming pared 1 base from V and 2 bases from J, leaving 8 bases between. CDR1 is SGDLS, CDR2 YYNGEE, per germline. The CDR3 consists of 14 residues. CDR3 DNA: TGTGCCAGCAGCGTAATAGGTCTCACAGATACGCAGTATTTT. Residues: CASSVIGLTDTQYF.

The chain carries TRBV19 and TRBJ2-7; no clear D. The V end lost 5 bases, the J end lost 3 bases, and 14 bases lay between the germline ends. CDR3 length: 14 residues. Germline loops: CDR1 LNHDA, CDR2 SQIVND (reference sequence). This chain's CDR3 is CASSHPGLVYEQYF. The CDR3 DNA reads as TGTGCCAGTAGTCACCCCGGGTTAGTCTACGAGCAGTACTTC.

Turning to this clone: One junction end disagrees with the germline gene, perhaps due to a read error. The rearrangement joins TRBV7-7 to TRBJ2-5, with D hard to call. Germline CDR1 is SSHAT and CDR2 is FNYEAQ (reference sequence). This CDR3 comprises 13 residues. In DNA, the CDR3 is TGTGCTAGCAGCTTAGCCTCGCAAGAGACCCAGTACTTC. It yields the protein CASSLASQETQYF.

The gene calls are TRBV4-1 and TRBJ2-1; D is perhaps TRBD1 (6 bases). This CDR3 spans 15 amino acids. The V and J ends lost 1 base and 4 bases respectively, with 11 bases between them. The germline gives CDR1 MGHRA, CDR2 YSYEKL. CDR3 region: CASSQVTGTYNEQFF. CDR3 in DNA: TGCGCCAGCAGCCAAGTCACAGGGACGTACAATGAGCAGTTCTTC.

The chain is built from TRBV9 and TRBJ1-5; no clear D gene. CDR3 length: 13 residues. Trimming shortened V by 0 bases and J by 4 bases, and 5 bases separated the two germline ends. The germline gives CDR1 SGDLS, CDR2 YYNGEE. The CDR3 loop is CASSVGENQPQHF. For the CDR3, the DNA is TGTGCCAGCAGCGTAGGAGAGAATCAGCCCCAGCATTTT.